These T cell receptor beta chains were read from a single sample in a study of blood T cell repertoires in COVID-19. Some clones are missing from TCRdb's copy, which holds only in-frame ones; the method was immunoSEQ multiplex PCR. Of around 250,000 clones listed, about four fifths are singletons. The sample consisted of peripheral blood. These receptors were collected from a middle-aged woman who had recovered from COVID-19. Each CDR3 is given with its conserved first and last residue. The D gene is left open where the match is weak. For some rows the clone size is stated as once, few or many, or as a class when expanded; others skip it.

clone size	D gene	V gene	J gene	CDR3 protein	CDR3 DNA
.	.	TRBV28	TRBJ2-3	CASSLWGGSEDTQYF	TGTGCCAGCAGTTTGTGGGGGGGCTCTGAAGATACGCAGTATTTT
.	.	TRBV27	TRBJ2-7	CASSFGGSYSYEQYF	TGTGCCAGCAGTTTTGGAGGGTCCTACTCCTACGAGCAGTACTTC
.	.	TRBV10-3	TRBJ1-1	CAINPGQNTEAFF	TGTGCCATCAATCCGGGACAGAACACTGAAGCTTTCTTT
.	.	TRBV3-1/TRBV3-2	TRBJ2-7	CASSQLGGRYEQYF	TGTGCCAGCAGCCAACTCGGAGGAAGATACGAGCAGTACTTC
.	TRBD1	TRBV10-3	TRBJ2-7	CAISLDRGGSYEQYF	TGTGCCATCAGCCTGGACAGGGGCGGGTCCTACGAGCAGTACTTC
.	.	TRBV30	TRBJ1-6	CAWSVPGASSPLHF	TGTGCCTGGAGTGTACCAGGGGCGAGTTCACCCCTCCACTTT
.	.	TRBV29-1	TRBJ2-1	CSVGAEGLHEQFF	TGCAGCGTTGGGGCCGAGGGACTTCATGAGCAGTTCTTC
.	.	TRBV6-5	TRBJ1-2	CASRKNRDSHYGYTF	TGTGCCAGCAGAAAGAACAGGGATTCGCACTATGGCTACACCTTC
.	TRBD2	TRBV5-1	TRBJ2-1	CASSPQGGGYNEQFF	TGCGCCAGCAGCCCGCAGGGCGGGGGATACAATGAGCAGTTCTTC
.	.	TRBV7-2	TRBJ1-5	CASSLQAYSNQPQHF	TGTGCCAGCAGCTTGCAGGCTTATAGCAATCAGCCCCAGCATTTT
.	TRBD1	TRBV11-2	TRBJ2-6	CASSYPTGLGTGANVLTF	TGTGCCAGCAGCTACCCGACAGGGTTGGGGACTGGGGCCAACGTCCTGACTTTC
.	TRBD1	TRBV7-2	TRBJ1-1	CASSQQGVSTEAFF	TGTGCCAGCAGCCAACAGGGGGTGAGCACTGAAGCTTTCTTT
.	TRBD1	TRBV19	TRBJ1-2	CASSILQGAEDYGYTF	TGTGCCAGTAGTATCCTACAGGGGGCTGAGGACTATGGCTACACCTTC
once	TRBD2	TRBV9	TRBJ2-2	CASSVGLAGGGDTGELFF	TGTGCCAGCAGCGTAGGGCTAGCGGGGGGCGGAGACACCGGGGAGCTGTTTTTT
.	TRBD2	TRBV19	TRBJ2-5	CASSIAGGGRETQYF	TGTGCCAGTAGTATAGCCGGCGGGGGTCGGGAGACCCAGTACTTC
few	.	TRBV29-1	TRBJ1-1	CSGVNTEAFF	TGCAGCGGAGTGAACACTGAAGCTTTCTTT
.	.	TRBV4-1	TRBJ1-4	CASSQHQGRSNEKLFF	TGCGCCAGCAGCCAACACCAGGGGCGGTCTAATGAAAAACTGTTTTTT
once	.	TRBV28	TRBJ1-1	CASSGYSRGRNTEAFF	TGTGCCAGCAGTGGTTATTCCCGGGGGAGAAACACTGAAGCTTTCTTT
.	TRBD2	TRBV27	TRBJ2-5	CASRSFAGGHGAQYF	TGTGCCAGCAGGTCCTTCGCGGGGGGCCACGGGGCCCAGTACTTC
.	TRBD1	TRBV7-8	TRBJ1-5	CASSTGQGVVSNQPQHF	TGTGCCAGCAGTACGGGACAGGGAGTGGTGAGCAATCAGCCCCAGCATTTT
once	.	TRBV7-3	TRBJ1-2	CASSSSGDNYGYTF	TGTGCCAGCAGTTCCTCAGGGGACAACTATGGCTACACCTTC
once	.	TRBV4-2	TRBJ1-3	CASSQADSSGNTIYF	TGTGCCAGCAGCCAAGCTGACAGCTCTGGAAACACCATATATTTT
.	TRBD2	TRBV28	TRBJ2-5	CASTPRAGSGGGVQETQYF	TGTGCCAGCACACCCCGAGCAGGGTCTGGCGGGGGGGTTCAAGAGACCCAGTACTTC
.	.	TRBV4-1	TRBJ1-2	CASSQDSDRTPTNYGYTF	TGCGCCAGCAGCCAAGATTCGGACCGGACTCCAACCAACTATGGCTACACCTTC
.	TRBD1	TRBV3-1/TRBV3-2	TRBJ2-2	CASSQTGIANTGELFF	TGTGCCAGCAGCCAGACAGGGATCGCGAACACCGGGGAGCTGTTTTTT
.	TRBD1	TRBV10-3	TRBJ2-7	CAISPGGQGREQYF	TGTGCCATCAGCCCTGGGGGACAGGGAAGAGAGCAGTACTTC
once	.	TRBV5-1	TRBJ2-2	CASSLAGQGSGELFF	TGCGCCAGCAGCTTGGCCGGGCAGGGCTCCGGGGAGCTGTTTTTT
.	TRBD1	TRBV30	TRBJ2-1	CAWTGGDSYNEQFF	TGTGCCTGGACAGGGGGCGACTCCTACAATGAGCAGTTCTTC
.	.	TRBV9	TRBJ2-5	CASSVGGRTETQYF	TGTGCCAGCAGCGTAGGAGGAAGAACAGAGACCCAGTACTTC
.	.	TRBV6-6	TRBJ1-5	CASSYGGNQPQHF	TGTGCCAGCAGTTACGGGGGGAATCAGCCCCAGCATTTT
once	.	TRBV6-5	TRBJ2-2	CASSLGGGGGGELFF	TGTGCCAGCAGCCTGGGAGGGGGAGGAGGAGGGGAGCTGTTTTTT
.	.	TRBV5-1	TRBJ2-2	CASSRQEANTGELFF	TGCGCCAGCAGCCGACAGGAGGCGAACACCGGGGAGCTGTTTTTT
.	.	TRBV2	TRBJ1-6	CASSQNNSPLHF	TGTGCCAGCAGTCAGAATAATTCACCCCTCCACTTT
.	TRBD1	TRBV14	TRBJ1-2	CASSQTTGTGFGYTF	TGTGCCAGCAGCCAGACGACCGGGACAGGGTTTGGCTACACCTTC
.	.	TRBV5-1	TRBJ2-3	CASSLVGHSTDTQYF	TGCGCCAGCAGCTTGGTCGGACACAGCACAGATACGCAGTATTTT
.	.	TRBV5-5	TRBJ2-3	CASSLGSDYTDTQYF	TGTGCCAGCAGCTTGGGGTCAGACTACACAGATACGCAGTATTTT
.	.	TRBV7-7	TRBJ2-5	CASSLGDSETQYF	TGTGCCAGCTCCTTGGGGGACTCGGAGACCCAGTACTTC
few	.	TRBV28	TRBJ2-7	CGTAGTTYEQYF	TGTGGTACCGCCGGGACAACCTACGAGCAGTACTTC
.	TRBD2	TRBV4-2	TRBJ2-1	CASSHRTSGGLGGDEQFF	TGTGCCAGCAGCCATCGGACTAGCGGGGGCTTGGGGGGGGATGAGCAGTTCTTC
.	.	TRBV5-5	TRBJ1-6	CASSLAGGSQSPLHF	TGTGCCAGCAGCTTGGCCGGGGGTTCTCAGTCACCCCTCCACTTT
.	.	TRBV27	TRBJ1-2	CASSLGVMEGLGYTF	TGTGCCAGCAGTTTGGGGGTTATGGAGGGTCTTGGCTACACCTTC
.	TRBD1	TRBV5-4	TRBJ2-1	CASSRDRANNEQFF	TGTGCCAGCAGCCGCGACAGGGCGAACAATGAGCAGTTCTTC
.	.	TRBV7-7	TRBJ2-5	CASSPRLGLETQYF	TGTGCCAGCAGCCCGAGACTGGGTTTAGAGACCCAGTACTTC
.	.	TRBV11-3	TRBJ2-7	CASSLGGAGAYEQYF	TGTGCCAGCAGCTTAGGTGGCGCGGGGGCTTACGAGCAGTACTTC
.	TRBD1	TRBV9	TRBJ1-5	CASSVGTGPQPQHF	TGTGCCAGCAGCGTAGGGACAGGGCCTCAGCCCCAGCATTTT
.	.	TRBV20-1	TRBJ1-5	CSASQGNQPQHF	TGCAGTGCTAGTCAGGGAAATCAGCCCCAGCATTTT
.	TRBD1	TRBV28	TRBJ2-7	CASSFSRTGSSEQYF	TGTGCCAGCAGTTTCTCCCGGACAGGGTCGAGCGAGCAGTACTTC
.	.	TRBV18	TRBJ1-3	CASSPSTTGGNTIYF	TGTGCCAGCTCACCATCAACCACAGGGGGAAACACCATATATTTT